What follows are 8 T cell receptor beta chains derived from one specimen sequenced in a study of blood T cell repertoires in COVID-19. Sequencing was performed with immunoSEQ multiplex PCR; in TCRdb, only in-frame clones are kept and a portion is missing. The data hold hundreds of thousands of clones, with roughly 85% observed a single time. The sample was peripheral blood. The receptors derive from a woman in her 30s with active or convalescent COVID-19.

This chain links TRBV27 with TRBJ2-7; the match to TRBD1 covers 7 bases. V trimming: 9 bases; J trimming: 1 base; junction bases outside the gene matches: 6. Germline V gene lookup returns CDR1 MNHEY and CDR2 SMNVEV (reference sequence). CDR3 length equals 13 residues. The CDR3 DNA reads TGTGCCAGTTCGACAGGGAAGTCCTACGAGCAGTACTTC. Translation: CASSTGKSYEQYF.

The CDR3, as DNA: TGTGCCAGTCAGGGGGCAGAGGCCGGGGAGCTGTTTTTT. This sequence encodes CASQGAEAGELFF. This chain joins TRBV7-9 and TRBJ2-2; 8 nucleotides line up with TRBD1. Per germline, CDR1 SEHNR and CDR2 FQNEAQ (reference sequence). J lost 6 bases, V lost 9 bases, and 6 bases had no gene match. The CDR3 totals 13 residues.

The J gene is TRBJ2-2, the V gene TRBV14, with 10 bases matching TRBD1. With V trimmed by 6 bases and J by 6 bases, 4 bases remained unmatched. Germline V lookup: CDR1 SGHDN, CDR2 FVKESK. This CDR3 has 14 amino acids. The CDR3 here is CASRFGQGAGELFF. DNA of the CDR3: TGTGCCAGCAGATTCGGACAGGGGGCCGGGGAGCTGTTTTTT.

The chain combines TRBV4-1 with TRBJ2-7; 11 bases are shared with TRBD2. The CDR3 loop spans 16 amino acids. The V and J ends lost 0 bases and 5 bases, in that order; junction bases with no gene match: 6. Germline CDR1 is MGHRA and CDR2 is YSYEKL. The CDR3 is CASSQDQGLAAHEQYF. The CDR3 DNA is TGCGCCAGCAGCCAAGATCAGGGACTAGCGGCCCACGAGCAGTACTTC.

This clone appeared a few times. The J gene is TRBJ1-1, the V gene TRBV7-6; maybe TRBD1 (6 bases). CDR1 is SGHVS, CDR2 FNYEAQ, per germline. Trimming shortened V by 1 base and J by 1 base, and 13 bases separated the two germline ends. The CDR3 spans 16 residues. For the CDR3, the DNA is TGTGCCAGCAGCTTAGGTCGGGACAATGGGAACACTGAAGCTTTCTTT. Translated: CASSLGRDNGNTEAFF.

The chain recombines TRBV12-3 or TRBV12-4 with TRBJ1-4; 8 positions match TRBD1. This CDR3 is built from 13 residues. Losses at the gene ends were 7 bases for V and 10 bases for J; bases not matched to a gene: 8. CDR3: CASTPGQGGKLFF. The CDR3 coding sequence is TGTGCCAGCACCCCCGGACAGGGAGGAAAACTGTTTTTT.

This clone was seen a few times. The gene calls are TRBV4-2 and TRBJ2-1, with D possibly TRBD2 on 5 matching bases. This CDR3 contains 14 residues. Germline CDR1 LGHNA, CDR2 YNFKEQ. Trimming stripped 2 bases from V and 8 bases from J, with 13 bases between. The CDR3 protein is CASSQRTSADEQFF. CDR3 nucleotides: TGTGCCAGCAGCCAAAGAACTAGTGCGGATGAGCAGTTCTTC.

As for this clone: This sample includes further DNA sequences coding for the same CDR3. The chain is built from TRBV4-1 and TRBJ2-7; D possibly corresponds to TRBD1 (5 bases). V was pared by 1 base and J by 4 bases, with 11 bases between. The germline V gene encodes CDR1 MGHRA and CDR2 YSYEKL. CDR3 length equals 14 residues. CDR3 nucleotides: TGCGCCAGCAGCCAAGGGCAGGGCGCGTACGAGCAGTACTTC. Residues: CASSQGQGAYEQYF.